Reported below is one T cell receptor (beta chain). The data derive from a study of blood T cell repertoires in COVID-19. About the study: Spain, Italy and the United States supplied samples that represented acute and convalescent COVID-19.

Methods used by the authors: Amplifying reference gene primers gave estimates of nucleated cell counts. The table came from immunoSEQ multiplex PCR; TCRdb's copy has only in-frame clones and leaves some out. For V, J and clone size, that table is used; D and trimming come from the DNA. The sample comprises about 180,000 clones, 80% to 90% of which are singletons, and roughly 9% rests with the top ten. Participants came from roughly 24 US areas, aged roughly 18 to 95 years. Cohorts were assigned according to the clinical history that participants reported. Sequenced input: PBMCs or T cells enriched from blood (not recorded which). The TCR originated in a young woman who had recovered from COVID-19.

The CDR3 nucleotides are TGTGCCAGCAAAGGGGCCACTAACGAGCAGTACTTC. This codes for CASKGATNEQYF. The chain carries TRBV6-5 and TRBJ2-7; TRBD1 is a possible D gene (5 bases). Per germline, CDR1 MNHEY and CDR2 SVGAGI. Trimming took off 7 bases at V and 5 bases at J, with 12 bases between the two ends. The CDR3 length is 12 residues.